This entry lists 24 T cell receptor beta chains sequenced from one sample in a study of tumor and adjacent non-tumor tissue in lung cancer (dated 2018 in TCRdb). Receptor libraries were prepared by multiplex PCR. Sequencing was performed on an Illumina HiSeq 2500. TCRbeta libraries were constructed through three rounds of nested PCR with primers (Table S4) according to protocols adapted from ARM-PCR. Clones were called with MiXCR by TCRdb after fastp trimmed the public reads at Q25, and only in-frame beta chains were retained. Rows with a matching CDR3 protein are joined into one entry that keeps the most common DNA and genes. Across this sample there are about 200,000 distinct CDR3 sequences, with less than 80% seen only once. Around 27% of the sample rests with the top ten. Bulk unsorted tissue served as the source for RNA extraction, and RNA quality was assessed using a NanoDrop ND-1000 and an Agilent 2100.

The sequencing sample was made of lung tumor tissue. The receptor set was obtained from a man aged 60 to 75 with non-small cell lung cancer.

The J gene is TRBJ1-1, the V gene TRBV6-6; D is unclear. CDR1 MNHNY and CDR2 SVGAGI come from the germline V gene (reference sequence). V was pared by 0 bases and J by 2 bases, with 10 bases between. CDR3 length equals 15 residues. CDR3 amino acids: CASSYSRTDNTEAFF. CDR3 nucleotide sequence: TGTGCCAGCAGTTACTCCCGGACGGATAACACTGAAGCTTTCTTT.

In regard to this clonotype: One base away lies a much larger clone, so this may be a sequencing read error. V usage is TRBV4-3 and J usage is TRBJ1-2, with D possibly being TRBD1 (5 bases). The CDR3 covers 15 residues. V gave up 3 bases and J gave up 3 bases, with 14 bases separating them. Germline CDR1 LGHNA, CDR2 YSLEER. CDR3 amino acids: CASSHRRAGDYGYTF. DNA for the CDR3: TGCGCCAGCAGCCACCGACGGGCGGGGGACTATGGCTACACCTTC.

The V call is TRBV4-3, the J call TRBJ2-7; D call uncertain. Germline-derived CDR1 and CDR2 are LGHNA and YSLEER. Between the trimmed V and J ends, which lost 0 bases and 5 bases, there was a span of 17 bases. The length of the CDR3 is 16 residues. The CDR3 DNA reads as TGCGCCAGCAGCCAAGATCTCGTGGGATGTGTCGACGAGCAGTACTTC. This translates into CASSQDLVGCVDEQYF.

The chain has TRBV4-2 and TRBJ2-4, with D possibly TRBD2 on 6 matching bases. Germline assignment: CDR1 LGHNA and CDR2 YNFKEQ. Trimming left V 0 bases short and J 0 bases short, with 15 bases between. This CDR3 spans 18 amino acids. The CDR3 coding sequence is TGTGCCAGCAGCCAAGAACTAGCTCAACTACTAGCCAAAAACATTCAGTACTTC. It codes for CASSQELAQLLAKNIQYF.

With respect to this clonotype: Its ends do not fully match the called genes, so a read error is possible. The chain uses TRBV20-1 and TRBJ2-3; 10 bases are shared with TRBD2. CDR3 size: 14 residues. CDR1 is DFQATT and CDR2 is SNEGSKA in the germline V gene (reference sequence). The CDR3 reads CNAELAGKTETQYF. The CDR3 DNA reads TGCAATGCTGAACTAGCGGGGAAGACAGAAACGCAGTATTTT.

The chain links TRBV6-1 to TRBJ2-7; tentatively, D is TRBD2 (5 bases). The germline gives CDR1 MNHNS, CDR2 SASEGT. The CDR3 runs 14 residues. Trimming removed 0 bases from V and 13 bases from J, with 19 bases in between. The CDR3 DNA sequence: TGTGCCAGCAGTGAAGCGCGTCGGGGAGCCGAGTACTACTTC. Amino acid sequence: CASSEARRGAEYYF.

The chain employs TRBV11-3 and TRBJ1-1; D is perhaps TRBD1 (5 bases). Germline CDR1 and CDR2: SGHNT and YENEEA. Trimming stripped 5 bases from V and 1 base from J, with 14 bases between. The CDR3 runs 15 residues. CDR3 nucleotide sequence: TGTGCCAGCAGCGAGGGACTGGGGGGGAACACTGAAGCTTTCTTT. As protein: CASSEGLGGNTEAFF.

This CDR3 is CSASPRGNTDTQYF. The CDR3 nucleotides are TGCAGTGCTAGTCCCAGGGGCAACACAGATACGCAGTATTTT. The chain couples TRBV20-1 to TRBJ2-3; D is perhaps TRBD1 (6 bases). The CDR3 spans 14 residues. V shed 3 bases and J shed 2 bases, with 12 bases lying between them. Germline loops: CDR1 DFQATT, CDR2 SNEGSKA (reference sequence).

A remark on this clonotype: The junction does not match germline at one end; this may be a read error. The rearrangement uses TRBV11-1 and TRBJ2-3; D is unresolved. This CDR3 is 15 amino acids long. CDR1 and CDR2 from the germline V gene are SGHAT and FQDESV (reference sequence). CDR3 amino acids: CTSSFFIGITDTQYF. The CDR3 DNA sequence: TGTACCAGCAGCTTTTTTATAGGGATCACAGATACGCAGTATTTT.

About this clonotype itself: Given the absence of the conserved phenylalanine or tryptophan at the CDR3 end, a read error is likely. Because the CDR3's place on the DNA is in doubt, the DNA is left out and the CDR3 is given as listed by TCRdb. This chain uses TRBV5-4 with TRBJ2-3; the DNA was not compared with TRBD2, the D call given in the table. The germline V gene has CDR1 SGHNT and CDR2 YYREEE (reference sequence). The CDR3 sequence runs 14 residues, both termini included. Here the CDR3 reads CASGSGGYTDTQYC.

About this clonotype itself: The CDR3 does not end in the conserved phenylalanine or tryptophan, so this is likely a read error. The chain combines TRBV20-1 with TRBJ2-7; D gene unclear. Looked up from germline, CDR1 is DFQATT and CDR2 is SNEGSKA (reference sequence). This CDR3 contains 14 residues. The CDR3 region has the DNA TGCAGTGTTAGAGGAAGGACCAAAACCTACGAGCAGTACTCC. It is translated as CSVRGRTKTYEQYS.

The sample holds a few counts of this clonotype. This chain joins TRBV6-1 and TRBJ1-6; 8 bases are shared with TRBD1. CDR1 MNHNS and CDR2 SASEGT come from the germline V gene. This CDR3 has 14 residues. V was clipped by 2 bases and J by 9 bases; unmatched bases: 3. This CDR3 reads CASSEWTGLSPLHF. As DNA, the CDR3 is TGTGCCAGCAGTGAATGGACAGGGCTTTCACCCCTCCACTTT.

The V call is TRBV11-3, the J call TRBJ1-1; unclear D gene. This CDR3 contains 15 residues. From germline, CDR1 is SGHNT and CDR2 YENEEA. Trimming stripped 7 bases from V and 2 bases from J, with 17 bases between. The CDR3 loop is CASNLDSEGNTEAFF. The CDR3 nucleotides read TGTGCCAGCAATTTAGACTCCGAGGGAAACACTGAAGCTTTCTTT.

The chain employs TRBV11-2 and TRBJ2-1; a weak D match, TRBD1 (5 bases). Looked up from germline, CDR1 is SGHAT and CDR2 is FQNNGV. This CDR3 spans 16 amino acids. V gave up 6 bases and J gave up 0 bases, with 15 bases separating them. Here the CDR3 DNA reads TGTGCCAGCAGGCCGATAGGGGTCAGCTCCTACAATGAGCAGTTCTTC. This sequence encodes CASRPIGVSSYNEQFF.

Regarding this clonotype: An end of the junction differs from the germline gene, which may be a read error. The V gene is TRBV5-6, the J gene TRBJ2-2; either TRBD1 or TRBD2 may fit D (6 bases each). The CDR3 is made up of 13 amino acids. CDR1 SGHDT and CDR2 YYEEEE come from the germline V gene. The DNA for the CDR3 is TGTGCCATGAGTAGGGGGTACACCGGGGGGCTGTTTTTT. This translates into CAMSRGYTGGLFF.

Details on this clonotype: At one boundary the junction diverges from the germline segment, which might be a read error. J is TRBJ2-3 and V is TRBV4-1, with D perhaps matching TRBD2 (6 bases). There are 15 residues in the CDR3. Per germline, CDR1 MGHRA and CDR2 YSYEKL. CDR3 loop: CANSQDPRGSNTQYF. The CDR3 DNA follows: TGCGCCAACAGCCAAGACCCGCGGGGTTCAAATACGCAGTATTTT.

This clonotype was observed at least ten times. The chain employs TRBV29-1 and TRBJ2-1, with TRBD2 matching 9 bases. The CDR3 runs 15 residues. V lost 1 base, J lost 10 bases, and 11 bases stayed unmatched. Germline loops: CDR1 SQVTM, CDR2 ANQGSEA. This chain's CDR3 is CSVEGSVAGEGEQFF. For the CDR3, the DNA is TGCAGCGTTGAAGGTTCGGTAGCGGGAGAGGGGGAGCAGTTCTTC.

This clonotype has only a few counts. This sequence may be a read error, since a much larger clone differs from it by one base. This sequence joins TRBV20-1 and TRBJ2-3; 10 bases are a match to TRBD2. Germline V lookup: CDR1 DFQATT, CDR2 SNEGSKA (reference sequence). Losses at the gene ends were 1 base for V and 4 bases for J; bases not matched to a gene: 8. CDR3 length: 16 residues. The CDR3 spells CSARGELAGGADTQYF. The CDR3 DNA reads TGCAGTGCTAGAGGCGAATTAGCGGGGGGAGCAGATACGCAGTATTTT.

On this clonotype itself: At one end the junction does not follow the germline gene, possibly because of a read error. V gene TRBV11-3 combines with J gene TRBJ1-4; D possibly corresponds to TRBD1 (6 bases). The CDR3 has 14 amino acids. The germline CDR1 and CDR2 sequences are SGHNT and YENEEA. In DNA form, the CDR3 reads TGTGCCAGCAGCTTCCGGGACACTAGTGAAGAACTGTTTTTT. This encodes CASSFRDTSEELFF.

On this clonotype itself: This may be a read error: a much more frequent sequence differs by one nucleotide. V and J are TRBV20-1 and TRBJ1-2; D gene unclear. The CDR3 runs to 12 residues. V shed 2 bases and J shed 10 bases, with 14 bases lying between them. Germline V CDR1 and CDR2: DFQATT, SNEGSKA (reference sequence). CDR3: CSARRSLSDYTF. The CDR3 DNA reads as TGCAGTGCTAGAAGGAGCCTCTCTGACTACACCTTC.

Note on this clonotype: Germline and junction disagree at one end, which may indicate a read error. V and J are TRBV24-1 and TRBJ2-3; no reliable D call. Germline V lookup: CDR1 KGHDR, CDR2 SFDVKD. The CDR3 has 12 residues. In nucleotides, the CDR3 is TGTGCCACCTCCGATCCCACAGATACGCGGTATTTT. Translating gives CATSDPTDTRYF.

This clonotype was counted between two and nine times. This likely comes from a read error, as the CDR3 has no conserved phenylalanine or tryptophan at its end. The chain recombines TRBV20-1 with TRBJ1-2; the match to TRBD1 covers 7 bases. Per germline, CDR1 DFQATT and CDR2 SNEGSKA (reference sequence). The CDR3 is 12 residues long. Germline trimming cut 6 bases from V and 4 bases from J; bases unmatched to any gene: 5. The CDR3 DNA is TGCAGTGCCTCGGGACAGTTCTATGGCTACACCTCC. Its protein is CSASGQFYGYTS.

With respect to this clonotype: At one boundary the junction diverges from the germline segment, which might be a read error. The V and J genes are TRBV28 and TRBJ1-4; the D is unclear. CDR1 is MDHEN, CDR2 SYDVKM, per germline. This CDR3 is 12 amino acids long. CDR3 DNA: TGTCCCAGCAGTTTATTACTAGCGGAACTGTTTTTT. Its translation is CPSSLLLAELFF.

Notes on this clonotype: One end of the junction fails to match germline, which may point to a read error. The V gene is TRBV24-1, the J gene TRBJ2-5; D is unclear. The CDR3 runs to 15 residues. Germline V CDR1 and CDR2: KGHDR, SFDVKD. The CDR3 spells CATCDAFRRQEAQYF. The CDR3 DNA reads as TGTGCCACCTGTGATGCCTTTAGGCGGCAAGAGGCCCAGTACTTC.